Presented here are 12 T cell receptor beta chains from one specimen sequenced in a study of cytomegalovirus exposure and HLA in healthy donors. PCR employed 60 Vbeta and 13 Jbeta primers. TCRdb keeps only in-frame clones here, not all; method: immunoSEQ multiplex PCR. The table shows 150,000 to 200,000 clones, with 60% to 80% occurring only once. What was sequenced was PBMCs. All receptors come from a man aged 35 to 55 in good health and CMV-seronegative.

The genes are TRBV9 and TRBJ1-6; D not certain. The CDR3 has 16 amino acids. The V gene's germline CDR1 is SGDLS and CDR2 YYNGEE. Trimming left V 0 bases short and J 0 bases short, with 7 bases between. The CDR3 sequence: CASSVGGSSYNSPLHF. CDR3 in DNA: TGTGCCAGCAGCGTAGGAGGCAGCTCCTATAATTCACCCCTCCACTTT.

The J gene is TRBJ2-7, the V gene TRBV6-1, with D hard to call. Germline V CDR1 and CDR2: MNHNS, SASEGT. This CDR3 region has 12 residues. Trimming left V 6 bases short and J 5 bases short, with 11 bases between. The CDR3 loop reads CASRTTWHEQYF. The CDR3 nucleotides read TGTGCCAGCAGAACTACTTGGCACGAGCAGTACTTC.

This clone was found a few times. The CDR3 DNA reads TGTGCCAGCAGCTTGAGTGGAGGGAGAGCAGATACGCAGTATTTT. This sequence encodes CASSLSGGRADTQYF. The chain has TRBV7-3 and TRBJ2-3, with D possibly being TRBD2 (6 bases). The CDR3 runs to 15 residues. Germline V CDR1 and CDR2: SGHTA, FQGTGA. V lost 3 bases and J lost 4, with 14 bases in between.

The chain links TRBV5-6 to TRBJ2-1; D possibly corresponds to TRBD1 (7 bases). Trimming cost V 3 bases and J 4 bases, with 17 bases left between them. Germline-derived CDR1 and CDR2 are SGHDT and YYEEEE. The CDR3 has 16 amino acids. This CDR3 is CASSWGDSRTYNEQFF. CDR3 DNA: TGTGCCAGCAGCTGGGGGGACAGTAGAACTTACAATGAGCAGTTCTTC.

This clone appeared once. This chain joins TRBV27 and TRBJ1-5; 7 bases line up with TRBD1. The CDR3 consists of 15 residues. From germline, CDR1 is MNHEY and CDR2 SMNVEV (reference sequence). J was trimmed by 2 bases and V by 5 bases; bases with no gene match: 6. CDR3 in DNA: TGTGCCAGCAGTCCGGGACAGCAGGGCAATCAGCCCCAGCATTTT. This encodes CASSPGQQGNQPQHF.

This chain joins TRBV5-1 and TRBJ1-4; 8 positions match TRBD1. Unmatched junction bases numbered 5, after V lost 0 bases and J lost 7 bases. Germline-derived CDR1 and CDR2 are SGHRS and YFSETQ. The CDR3 sequence is 15 residues long. CDR3 region: CASSLAGQGSEKLFF. CDR3 sequence (DNA): TGCGCCAGCAGCTTGGCAGGACAGGGCAGTGAAAAACTGTTTTTT.

The V gene is TRBV15, the J gene TRBJ2-6, with D perhaps matching TRBD2 (6 bases). Germline V gene data show CDR1 as LNHNV and CDR2 as YYDKDF (reference sequence). CDR3 length: 15 amino acids. The V end lost 9 bases, the J end lost 0 bases, and 12 bases lay between the germline ends. The CDR3 nucleotides are TGTGCCACTAAAATGGGACTCTCTGGGGCCAACGTCCTGACTTTC. It is translated as CATKMGLSGANVLTF.

The rearrangement links TRBV5-1 to TRBJ2-3, with 9 bases matching TRBD1. V shed 4 bases and J 4 bases; nucleotides not matched to a gene: 7. CDR1 is SGHRS, CDR2 YFSETQ, per germline. The CDR3 contains 15 residues. The CDR3 coding sequence is TGCGCCAGCAGCCCTGGACAGGGGTTGTCAGATACGCAGTATTTT. Translated: CASSPGQGLSDTQYF.

The J gene is TRBJ1-6, the V gene TRBV7-9; the D is unclear. Trimming removed 5 bases at V and 6 bases at J, with 8 bases between. Germline lookup yields CDR1 SEHNR and CDR2 FQNEAQ (reference sequence). CDR3 length: 13 residues. The CDR3 region is CASSQSANSPLHF. The CDR3 bases are TGTGCCAGCAGCCAGAGCGCTAATTCACCCCTCCACTTT.

The chain couples TRBV19 to TRBJ1-5; weak D call: TRBD1 (6 bases). The CDR3 is made up of 14 amino acids. The V and J ends lost 4 bases and 3 bases respectively, with 10 bases between them. Germline V gene sequence: CDR1 LNHDA, CDR2 SQIVND (reference sequence). CDR3 DNA sequence: TGTGCCAGTAGTAACGGACAGATCAATCAGCCCCAGCATTTT. Its protein product is CASSNGQINQPQHF.

J is TRBJ1-5 and V is TRBV27; possible D gene TRBD1, 6 bases. V was trimmed by 8 bases and J by 4 bases, leaving 15 bases between them. The CDR3 is 14 amino acids. Germline CDR1 is MNHEY and CDR2 is SMNVEV (reference sequence). The DNA for the CDR3 is TGTGCCAGCCATCCCCAGGGACAAAATCAGCCCCAGCATTTT. It yields the protein CASHPQGQNQPQHF.

Points on this clone: Other DNA sequences from this sample encode an identical CDR3 as well. V usage is TRBV10-3 and J usage is TRBJ2-1; 10 bases match TRBD2. There are 16 residues in the CDR3. V trimming: 6 bases; J trimming: 3 bases; junction bases outside the gene matches: 8. CDR1 ENHRY and CDR2 SYGVKD come from the germline V gene. In DNA, the CDR3 is TGTGCCATCAGCGGGAGGGTAGCGGGGGGCTACAATGAGCAGTTCTTC. It codes for CAISGRVAGGYNEQFF.